A selection of T cell receptor beta chains follows, all from one sample in a study of blood T cell repertoires in COVID-19. Clones were read by immunoSEQ multiplex PCR, and TCRdb kept only the in-frame ones, dropping some. Among around 250,000 clones listed, 80% to 90% were seen once. The sequencing sample was made of PBMCs or T cells enriched from blood (not recorded which). These receptors were taken from a woman between 40 and 55 years old who had been exposed to COVID-19. Both conserved end residues are part of each CDR3. The D gene is left open where the match is weak. A row's size may be missing; if present it is once, few, many or a size class.

D gene: .; J gene: TRBJ2-7; clone size: .; V gene: TRBV10-3; CDR3 protein: CAIKAADSYEQYF; CDR3 DNA: TGTGCCATCAAGGCGGCAGACTCCTACGAGCAGTACTTC
D gene: .; J gene: TRBJ1-5; clone size: .; V gene: TRBV6-5; CDR3 protein: CASSYFEGGEPQHF; CDR3 DNA: TGTGCCAGCAGTTATTTTGAAGGGGGAGAGCCCCAGCATTTT
D gene: TRBD1; J gene: TRBJ1-5; clone size: .; V gene: TRBV18; CDR3 protein: CASSGTAFNQPQHF; CDR3 DNA: TGTGCCAGCTCAGGGACAGCCTTCAATCAGCCCCAGCATTTT
D gene: TRBD1; J gene: TRBJ1-4; clone size: .; V gene: TRBV27; CDR3 protein: CASRLGTGGASEKLFF; CDR3 DNA: TGTGCCAGCAGGCTAGGGACAGGAGGCGCGAGTGAAAAACTGTTTTTT
D gene: TRBD2; J gene: TRBJ2-2; clone size: .; V gene: TRBV29-1; CDR3 protein: CSVGTSGTGELFF; CDR3 DNA: TGCAGCGTAGGGACTAGCGGCACCGGGGAGCTGTTTTTT
D gene: TRBD1; J gene: TRBJ1-4; clone size: few; V gene: TRBV18; CDR3 protein: CASSPDRGNEKLFF; CDR3 DNA: TGTGCCAGCTCACCGGACAGGGGGAATGAAAAACTGTTTTTT
D gene: .; J gene: TRBJ1-2; clone size: .; V gene: TRBV24-1; CDR3 protein: CATSIGGPYGYTF; CDR3 DNA: TGTGCCACCAGTATCGGGGGGCCCTATGGCTACACCTTC
D gene: TRBD1; J gene: TRBJ1-2; clone size: .; V gene: TRBV2; CDR3 protein: CASKTLGQGNYGYTF; CDR3 DNA: TGTGCCAGTAAGACACTGGGACAGGGGAATTATGGCTACACCTTC
D gene: TRBD1; J gene: TRBJ2-1; clone size: .; V gene: TRBV27; CDR3 protein: CASRRQGVSYNEQFF; CDR3 DNA: TGTGCCAGCAGAAGACAGGGGGTTTCCTACAATGAGCAGTTCTTC
D gene: .; J gene: TRBJ1-2; clone size: .; V gene: TRBV2; CDR3 protein: CASSDQGIAYGYTF; CDR3 DNA: TGTGCCAGCAGTGATCAGGGAATCGCCTATGGCTACACCTTC
D gene: TRBD1; J gene: TRBJ1-1; clone size: .; V gene: TRBV7-9; CDR3 protein: CASRGQGALHTEAFF; CDR3 DNA: TGTGCCAGCAGGGGACAGGGGGCGCTCCACACTGAAGCTTTCTTT
D gene: .; J gene: TRBJ1-1; clone size: .; V gene: TRBV20-1; CDR3 protein: CSASSNVNTEAFF; CDR3 DNA: TGCAGTGCTAGTAGCAACGTGAACACTGAAGCTTTCTTT
D gene: .; J gene: TRBJ1-4; clone size: .; V gene: TRBV7-9; CDR3 protein: CASSPWGVTREKLFF; CDR3 DNA: TGTGCCAGCAGCCCTTGGGGCGTCACCCGTGAAAAACTGTTTTTT
D gene: TRBD2; J gene: TRBJ2-7; clone size: .; V gene: TRBV4-2; CDR3 protein: CASSQVWGLAGGLSYEQYF; CDR3 DNA: TGTGCCAGCAGCCAAGTTTGGGGACTAGCGGGGGGTCTCTCCTACGAGCAGTACTTC
D gene: TRBD1; J gene: TRBJ1-1; clone size: .; V gene: TRBV2; CDR3 protein: CASSEQGANTEAFF; CDR3 DNA: TGTGCCAGCAGTGAGCAGGGGGCGAACACTGAAGCTTTCTTT
D gene: .; J gene: TRBJ1-5; clone size: .; V gene: TRBV7-6; CDR3 protein: CASSLGGTGNQPQHF; CDR3 DNA: TGTGCCAGCAGCTTAGGGGGGACTGGCAATCAGCCCCAGCATTTT
D gene: .; J gene: TRBJ1-1; clone size: .; V gene: TRBV7-9; CDR3 protein: CASSLAGTEAFF; CDR3 DNA: TGTGCCAGCAGCTTGGCGGGCACTGAAGCTTTCTTT
D gene: .; J gene: TRBJ1-2; clone size: .; V gene: TRBV4-3; CDR3 protein: CASSQEGGSRNYGYTF; CDR3 DNA: TGCGCCAGCAGCCAAGAAGGTGGGAGCAGAAACTATGGCTACACCTTC
D gene: .; J gene: TRBJ2-2; clone size: .; V gene: TRBV7-2; CDR3 protein: CASSGKGRGTNTGELFF; CDR3 DNA: TGTGCCAGCAGCGGTAAGGGGCGGGGCACGAACACCGGGGAGCTGTTTTTT
D gene: .; J gene: TRBJ1-1; clone size: .; V gene: TRBV5-1; CDR3 protein: CASSLAAETEAFF; CDR3 DNA: TGCGCCAGCAGCTTGGCCGCGGAGACTGAAGCTTTCTTT
D gene: .; J gene: TRBJ1-5; clone size: .; V gene: TRBV4-2; CDR3 protein: CASSQEGRGDGQPQHF; CDR3 DNA: TGTGCCAGCAGCCAAGAGGGCAGGGGTGATGGGCAGCCCCAGCATTTT
D gene: TRBD1; J gene: TRBJ2-2; clone size: .; V gene: TRBV3-1/TRBV3-2; CDR3 protein: CASSRGTGLHTGELFF; CDR3 DNA: TGTGCCAGCAGCCGGGGGACAGGGCTCCACACCGGGGAGCTGTTTTTT